This is a list of T cell receptor beta chains from one sample in a study of CD8+ T cells in alopecia areata. Repertoires were generated with immunoSEQ multiplex PCR, while TCRdb's copy carries only in-frame clones and drops some. The sample lists fewer than 110,000 clones, approximately 63% occurring once. The sequencing here drew on CD8+ T cells sorted from blood, taken at approximately week 55, from a patient treated with tofacitinib. These receptors came from a human donor with alopecia areata. CDR3s include the opening cysteine and the closing phenylalanine or tryptophan. The D gene is left open where the match is weak. Expanded clones are given a class, and other clones once, few, many or no size at all.

V gene	J gene	D gene	clone size	CDR3 protein	CDR3 DNA
TRBV5-4	TRBJ2-7	TRBD1	-	CASSGGQGAYEQYF	TGTGCCAGCAGCGGCGGACAGGGGGCCTACGAGCAGTACTTC
TRBV20-1	TRBJ1-2	-	-	CSARAPHGYTF	TGCAGTGCTAGAGCCCCCCATGGCTACACCTTC
TRBV6-1	TRBJ2-2	TRBD1	-	CASSEGTGGDTGELFF	TGTGCCAGCAGTGAAGGGACAGGGGGCGACACCGGGGAGCTGTTTTTT
TRBV13	TRBJ1-5	TRBD1	-	CASSVGQGNQPQHF	TGTGCCAGCAGCGTAGGACAGGGCAATCAGCCCCAGCATTTT
TRBV4-1	TRBJ2-5	-	-	CASSQENTPETQYF	TGCGCCAGCAGCCAAGAAAACACCCCAGAGACCCAGTACTTC
TRBV29-1	TRBJ1-4	-	-	CSVITVATNEKLFF	TGCAGCGTGATAACCGTTGCAACTAATGAAAAACTGTTTTTT
TRBV9	TRBJ2-1	TRBD2	few	CASSVVASGDDEQFF	TGTGCCAGCAGCGTAGTGGCTAGCGGGGACGATGAGCAGTTCTTC
TRBV29-1	TRBJ1-1	-	-	CSVDSASRLGTEAFF	TGCAGCGTTGACTCGGCCAGCAGACTTGGGACTGAAGCTTTCTTT
TRBV6-5	TRBJ2-5	-	-	CASSFGPGWQETQYF	TGTGCCAGCAGTTTCGGACCGGGATGGCAAGAGACCCAGTACTTC
TRBV4-1	TRBJ1-5	-	-	CASSQEVGVNQPQHF	TGCGCCAGCAGCCAAGAGGTCGGGGTCAATCAGCCCCAGCATTTT
TRBV7-9	TRBJ2-4	TRBD1	-	CASSSDRVAKNIQYF	TGTGCCAGCAGCTCCGACAGGGTAGCCAAAAACATTCAGTACTTC
TRBV6-1	TRBJ2-7	-	once	CATGRSGAPYEQYF	TGTGCCACGGGACGGTCGGGGGCCCCCTACGAGCAGTACTTC
TRBV14	TRBJ1-1	TRBD1	-	CASSPGTGEMNTEAFF	TGTGCCAGCAGCCCTGGGACAGGGGAGATGAACACTGAAGCTTTCTTT
TRBV7-9	TRBJ2-1	TRBD1	-	CASSSIKQGAYNEQFF	TGTGCCAGCAGCTCAATAAAACAGGGGGCCTACAATGAGCAGTTCTTC
TRBV5-1	TRBJ2-3	TRBD2	once	CASRSSSGGADTQYF	TGCGCCAGCAGGAGTTCTAGCGGGGGGGCAGATACGCAGTATTTT
TRBV6-6	TRBJ2-2	-	few	CASSYQGLTGELFF	TGTGCCAGCAGTTATCAGGGGCTCACCGGGGAGCTGTTTTTT
TRBV2	TRBJ2-3	TRBD1	-	CASLQGFQSADTQYF	TGTGCCAGTTTACAGGGGTTCCAGTCGGCAGATACGCAGTATTTT
TRBV4-2	TRBJ1-2	-	-	CASSQDLVTATF	TGTGCCAGCAGCCAAGATCTTGTGACAGCAACCTTC
TRBV15	TRBJ2-5	TRBD2	-	CATTWGTRYQETQYF	TGTGCCACCACATGGGGGACTAGGTACCAAGAGACCCAGTACTTC
TRBV6-5	TRBJ1-2	-	-	CASSSTGYGGYTF	TGTGCCAGCAGCTCAACAGGGTACGGTGGCTACACCTTC
TRBV13	TRBJ2-3	-	-	CASSPSGLYTDTQYF	TGTGCCAGCAGTCCCTCGGGACTCTACACAGATACGCAGTATTTT
TRBV7-3	TRBJ2-1	-	-	CASSSGDRHNEQFF	TGTGCCAGCAGCAGCGGGGACAGACACAATGAGCAGTTCTTC
TRBV29-1	TRBJ2-1	-	-	CSVELVSSYNEQFF	TGCAGCGTTGAACTAGTGAGCTCCTACAATGAGCAGTTCTTC
TRBV9	TRBJ1-1	-	few	CASSVQGGMNTEAFF	TGTGCCAGCAGCGTTCAGGGAGGGATGAACACTGAAGCTTTCTTT
TRBV7-8	TRBJ2-3	-	few	CASSLGWYGRTDTQYF	TGTGCCAGCAGCTTAGGTTGGTACGGACGCACAGATACGCAGTATTTT
TRBV18	TRBJ2-1	TRBD2	few	CASSPLREAYNEQFF	TGTGCCAGCTCACCCCTCCGGGAGGCGTACAATGAGCAGTTCTTC